The clone carrying this TCR beta chain was seen at least ten times. Its antigen remains unknown. The sample is drawn from a study of CD8+CD57+ T cells in acquired aplastic anemia. For the study at large: On average, sorted CD4+ and CD8+ cells gave approximately 3 ug of DNA. Where healthy donors were concerned, CD4+ cells averaged approximately 9.8 million reads.

TCR beta VDJ and CDR3 profiles were obtained from a genomic DNA template. TCRdb used MiXCR to reprocess the reads, holding one entry per CDR3 protein. This table has about 190,000 distinct CDR3 sequences, approximately 49% appearing once. General observations from the study: Patients shared twenty-nine CD8+ CDR3 sequences with controls. Patients and controls were not found to differ significantly in CD8+ Simpson's diversity.

V was clipped by 1 base and J by 2 bases, with 10 bases between them. There are 15 residues in the CDR3. Germline values: CDR1 LGHNA, CDR2 YSLEER. The clonotype was recovered from a human donor in good health, serving as a control. Sequencing input: sorted CD4+, CD8+, or CD8+CD57+ T cells (not recorded which) from PBMCs. This chain links TRBV4-3 with TRBJ2-3; D might be TRBD2 (6 bases). DNA of the CDR3: TGCGCCAGCAGCCAAGGGTGGGGGGACACAGATACGCAGTATTTT. Translated: CASSQGWGDTDTQYF.